Sequencing of this T cell receptor (beta chain) was carried out in a study of T cell responses to AZD1222 COVID-19 vaccine. The CDR3 is 14 amino acids. V lost 4 bases and J lost 1, with 12 bases in between. The V gene's germline CDR1 is SGHNT and CDR2 YYREEE (reference sequence). Data came from immunoSEQ multiplex PCR; TCRdb stores just in-frame clones and leaves some out. The sample shows approximately 100,000 clones, approximately 87% of them seen only once. The specimen comprised peripheral blood, sampled 28 days after the second AZD1222 dose. The TCR was taken from an adult who received the AZD1222 COVID-19 vaccine. The J gene is TRBJ2-7, the V gene TRBV5-4; no definite D call. This CDR3 is CASSTDLLSYEQYF. CDR3 sequence (DNA): TGTGCCAGCAGCACTGACTTGCTATCCTACGAGCAGTACTTC.